One sample yielded the 5 T cell receptor beta chains listed below, sequenced in a study of cytomegalovirus exposure and HLA in healthy donors. Researchers ran the PCR with 60 Vbeta and 13 Jbeta primers. Generated by immunoSEQ multiplex PCR, the TCRdb table keeps only in-frame clones and is missing some. The data show 95,000 to 120,000 clones, under 80% seen once. The sequencing input was PBMCs. All receptors come from a woman aged 40 to 49 in good health and CMV-seropositive.

The chain couples TRBV5-1 to TRBJ2-2; 9 bases agree with TRBD2. The trim removed 0 bases at V and 0 bases at J, leaving 9 bases unmatched. The CDR3 spans 19 residues. In germline, CDR1 is SGHRS, CDR2 YFSETQ. CDR3 coding DNA: TGCGCCAGCAGCTTGGGAATTAGCGGGGGAGACACGAACACCGGGGAGCTGTTTTTT. Amino acids: CASSLGISGGDTNTGELFF.

The chain couples TRBV27 to TRBJ1-6; 7 nucleotides match TRBD1. CDR1 and CDR2 from the germline V gene are MNHEY and SMNVEV (reference sequence). This CDR3 is built from 16 residues. V trimming: 5 bases; J trimming: 3 bases; junction bases outside the gene matches: 7. CDR3 DNA sequence: TGTGCCAGCAGTACCATTCAGGGGGGCTATAATTCACCCCTCCACTTT. Translating it yields CASSTIQGGYNSPLHF.

The V gene is TRBV13, the J gene TRBJ1-3; tentative D call: TRBD1 (6 bases). CDR1 and CDR2 from the germline V gene are PRHDT and FYEKMQ (reference sequence). Deletions cut 4 bases from V and 0 bases from J, with 16 bases between. This CDR3 is 17 amino acids long. The DNA of the CDR3 is TGTGCCAGCAGCTCCCCGGACAGAATCCTCTCTGGAAACACCATATATTTT. The encoded protein is CASSSPDRILSGNTIYF.

A few counts support this clone. This chain connects TRBV2 to TRBJ2-1, with TRBD2 matching 7 bases. Germline values: CDR1 SNHLY, CDR2 FYNNEI. This CDR3 is 13 amino acids long. The trim removed 7 bases at V and 4 bases at J, leaving 4 bases unmatched. The CDR3 spells CASKAGVYNEQFF. Here the CDR3 DNA reads TGTGCCAGCAAGGCGGGAGTGTACAATGAGCAGTTCTTC.

The V and J genes are TRBV7-2 and TRBJ1-6; 7 bases are shared with TRBD1. The germline gives CDR1 SGHTA, CDR2 FQGNSA. The CDR3 spans 16 residues. V dropped 2 bases and J dropped 6; count of bases not matched to a gene: 7. The CDR3 DNA reads as TGTGCCAGCAGCTTAAGAGGGGGCCGGGGTAATTCACCCCTCCACTTT. This translates into CASSLRGGRGNSPLHF.